A selection of T cell receptor beta chains follows, all from one sample in a study of cytomegalovirus exposure and HLA in healthy donors. Clones were sequenced by immunoSEQ multiplex PCR, and TCRdb holds only the in-frame ones, with some missing. The data show approximately 110,000 clones, with 77% seen just once and 10% to 15% held by the top ten. Sequenced material: PBMCs. The receptors stem from a woman in her thirties or forties in good health and CMV-seropositive. The CDR3 runs from the conserved cysteine through the conserved F or W. The D gene is left open where the match is weak. Expanded clones are given a class, and other clones once, few, many or no size at all.

v_call,d_call,clone_size,j_call,cdr3_aa,cdr3_nt
TRBV6-6,.,.,TRBJ2-1,CASTTRGAAQNEQFF,TGTGCCAGCACTACACGGGGGGCAGCTCAAAATGAGCAGTTCTTC
TRBV5-1,.,.,TRBJ2-3,CASSLAQATDTQYF,TGCGCCAGCAGCTTGGCCCAAGCCACAGATACGCAGTATTTT
TRBV6-1,.,.,TRBJ1-1,CASSELPDRGAFF,TGTGCCAGCAGTGAACTTCCGGACAGAGGGGCTTTCTTT
TRBV5-1,TRBD2,.,TRBJ2-3,CASSFLAGYPDTQYF,TGCGCCAGCAGCTTTCTAGCGGGATATCCAGATACGCAGTATTTT
TRBV29-1,.,.,TRBJ1-1,CSGVAGETEAFF,TGCAGCGGCGTGGCCGGGGAAACTGAAGCTTTCTTT
TRBV6-4,TRBD2,.,TRBJ2-3,CASSDYWTSGRTDTQYF,TGTGCCAGCAGTGACTATTGGACTAGCGGGCGCACAGATACGCAGTATTTT
TRBV2,TRBD2,.,TRBJ2-1,CASRDGLAGVSGDEQFF,TGTGCCAGCAGGGACGGACTAGCGGGAGTAAGTGGCGATGAGCAGTTCTTC
TRBV27,.,.,TRBJ2-6,CASSLSSLSGANVLTF,TGTGCCAGCAGTTTATCGAGCCTCTCTGGGGCCAACGTCCTGACTTTC
TRBV2,.,.,TRBJ1-6,CASRATAGANSPLHF,TGTGCCAGCAGGGCTACGGCGGGGGCTAATTCACCCCTCCACTTT
TRBV27,.,.,TRBJ1-2,CASSPQDRNAGYGYTF,TGTGCCAGCAGTCCCCAAGACAGGAACGCTGGCTATGGCTACACCTTC
TRBV27,TRBD1,.,TRBJ1-1,CASSHDRGPAEAFF,TGTGCCAGCAGTCACGACAGGGGGCCCGCTGAAGCTTTCTTT
TRBV2,TRBD1,.,TRBJ1-6,CASSEQTGAVNSPLHF,TGTGCCAGCAGTGAACAAACAGGGGCCGTTAATTCACCCCTCCACTTT
TRBV6-1,.,.,TRBJ1-1,CASSEWGADTEAFF,TGTGCCAGCAGTGAGTGGGGAGCCGACACTGAAGCTTTCTTT
TRBV6-1,TRBD1,.,TRBJ2-1,CASSERGAQGAGEQFF,TGTGCCAGCAGTGAGAGAGGGGCTCAGGGGGCGGGTGAGCAGTTCTTC
TRBV5-1,.,.,TRBJ2-7,CASSFDTAYEQYF,TGCGCCAGCAGCTTTGACACAGCCTACGAGCAGTACTTC
TRBV6-1,TRBD2,.,TRBJ2-7,CASSDLTGLAGYIDEQYF,TGTGCCAGCAGTGATCTAACGGGACTAGCGGGATATATCGACGAGCAGTACTTC
TRBV28,.,.,TRBJ1-2,CASSPHLPTFPNYGYTF,TGTGCCAGCAGTCCTCACCTACCTACGTTCCCTAACTATGGCTACACCTTC
TRBV19,.,.,TRBJ2-5,CASSVGQGQETQYF,TGTGCCAGTAGTGTGGGCCAGGGTCAAGAGACCCAGTACTTC
TRBV29-1,TRBD2,.,TRBJ2-1,CSVEEGGDEQFF,TGCAGCGTTGAAGAGGGGGGGGATGAGCAGTTCTTC
TRBV7-2,.,.,TRBJ1-1,CASSLETGFRAEAFF,TGTGCCAGCAGCTTAGAAACAGGGTTTAGGGCTGAAGCTTTCTTT
TRBV5-6,.,.,TRBJ2-5,CASSPVGGLQETQYF,TGTGCCAGCAGCCCCGTCGGGGGGCTACAAGAGACCCAGTACTTC
TRBV5-4,TRBD1,.,TRBJ2-7,CASSGQGLEQYF,TGTGCCAGCAGTGGACAGGGACTCGAGCAGTACTTC
TRBV10-3,TRBD1,.,TRBJ1-2,CAITETGAGYTF,TGTGCCATCACCGAAACAGGGGCCGGCTACACCTTC
TRBV4-2,.,.,TRBJ2-7,CASSRDLGDTSYEQYF,TGTGCCAGCAGCCGAGATTTGGGGGACACCTCCTACGAGCAGTACTTC
TRBV19,.,.,TRBJ1-2,CASTGALNYGYTF,TGTGCCAGTACAGGGGCGCTGAACTATGGCTACACCTTC
TRBV5-4,.,.,TRBJ2-5,CASSLLVEETQYF,TGTGCCAGCAGCTTACTAGTGGAAGAGACCCAGTACTTC
TRBV5-4,TRBD1,.,TRBJ1-5,CASSLITGDQPQHF,TGTGCCAGCAGCCTTATCACAGGGGATCAGCCCCAGCATTTT
TRBV29-1,.,once,TRBJ2-5,CSVLTGGETQYF,TGCAGCGTTTTGACAGGCGGAGAGACCCAGTACTTC
TRBV29-1,TRBD2,.,TRBJ2-3,CSAGTSGGTDTQYF,TGCAGCGCCGGGACTAGCGGGGGCACAGATACGCAGTATTTT
TRBV11-2,.,.,TRBJ2-7,CASSLRVLGKTEYEQYF,TGTGCCAGCAGCTTAAGGGTCCTGGGGAAGACAGAGTACGAGCAGTACTTC
TRBV7-2,TRBD1,few,TRBJ2-5,CASRGRQGPPETQYF,TGTGCCAGCAGAGGTCGACAGGGCCCCCCAGAGACCCAGTACTTC
TRBV18,TRBD2,once,TRBJ2-1,CASSPGRADRNEQFF,TGTGCCAGCTCACCCGGGAGGGCCGATCGTAATGAGCAGTTCTTC
TRBV4-1,.,.,TRBJ2-1,CASSPLGPSSYNEQFF,TGCGCCAGCAGCCCATTGGGCCCAAGCTCCTACAATGAGCAGTTCTTC
TRBV7-8,TRBD1,.,TRBJ2-2,CASGNRGNGGELFF,TGTGCCAGCGGAAACAGGGGAAATGGCGGGGAGCTGTTTTTT
TRBV13,TRBD1,.,TRBJ2-5,CASSQGARETQYF,TGTGCCAGCAGCCAGGGGGCGAGAGAGACCCAGTACTTC
TRBV5-1,.,.,TRBJ2-1,CASFEPQGNEQFF,TGCGCCAGCTTCGAACCACAGGGAAATGAGCAGTTCTTC
TRBV7-9,TRBD1,.,TRBJ2-7,CASSTDRVYEQYF,TGTGCCAGCAGCACGGACAGGGTTTACGAGCAGTACTTC
TRBV29-1,.,.,TRBJ2-2,CSVGGGTPGELFF,TGCAGCGTTGGGGGCGGGACCCCCGGGGAGCTGTTTTTT
TRBV4-2,TRBD2,.,TRBJ2-3,CASSLGISGVTDTQYF,TGTGCCAGCAGCCTAGGGATAAGCGGGGTCACAGATACGCAGTATTTT
TRBV25-1,.,few,TRBJ1-3,CASSGAGRGPGNTIYF,TGTGCCAGCAGTGGGGCGGGGAGAGGGCCTGGAAACACCATATATTTT
TRBV5-1,.,few,TRBJ1-2,CASSLETLGGGYTF,TGCGCCAGCAGCTTGGAAACCCTGGGGGGAGGCTACACCTTC
TRBV6-5,TRBD1,.,TRBJ1-2,CASSSPGTAVYGYTF,TGTGCCAGCAGTTCCCCCGGGACAGCCGTCTATGGCTACACCTTC
TRBV11-2,.,.,TRBJ1-1,CASSTELPSPNTEAFF,TGTGCCAGCAGTACTGAGCTCCCATCCCCGAACACTGAAGCTTTCTTT
TRBV5-1,TRBD2,.,TRBJ2-1,CASSPGTGLAGQFF,TGCGCCAGCAGCCCGGGGACTGGACTAGCGGGTCAGTTCTTC
TRBV19,TRBD1,.,TRBJ1-2,CISQGARDYVYTF,TGTATCAGCCAGGGGGCGCGGGACTATGTCTACACCTTC
TRBV5-1,.,.,TRBJ1-5,CASSLVSSDMPQPQHF,TGCGCCAGCAGCTTGGTGAGCTCCGATATGCCGCAGCCCCAGCATTTT
TRBV5-5,TRBD2,.,TRBJ2-3,CASSLVAGADTQYF,TGTGCCAGCAGCTTGGTGGCGGGAGCAGATACGCAGTATTTT
TRBV2,.,few,TRBJ2-4,CASRGLSGKNIQYF,TGTGCCAGCAGGGGGCTTAGCGGTAAAAACATTCAGTACTTC
TRBV28,.,.,TRBJ2-1,CASSVDNEQFF,TGTGCCAGCAGTGTCGACAATGAGCAGTTCTTC
TRBV28,.,.,TRBJ1-6,CASSLTGPTPLHF,TGTGCCAGCAGCCTAACAGGGCCCACACCCCTCCACTTT
TRBV2,.,.,TRBJ2-1,CASNLESSYNEQFF,TGTGCCAGCAACTTGGAGAGCTCCTACAATGAGCAGTTCTTC
TRBV5-4,.,once,TRBJ2-2,CASSYNRNTGELFF,TGTGCCAGCAGCTATAACAGGAACACCGGGGAGCTGTTTTTT
TRBV27,TRBD2,.,TRBJ2-3,CASSSWEGIASTDTQYF,TGTGCCAGCAGTTCCTGGGAGGGCATAGCTAGCACAGATACGCAGTATTTT
TRBV11-2,.,few,TRBJ1-2,CASSPEEHYGYTF,TGTGCCAGCAGCCCCGAGGAGCACTATGGCTACACCTTC
TRBV4-1,TRBD2,few,TRBJ2-2,CASSQTDMGLSTGELFF,TGCGCCAGCAGCCAAACCGATATGGGACTATCCACCGGGGAGCTGTTTTTT
TRBV28,.,few,TRBJ1-2,CASSRRQENYGYTF,TGTGCCAGCAGCAGAAGACAGGAGAACTATGGCTACACCTTC
TRBV9,.,.,TRBJ2-7,CASSVGQGGGYEQYF,TGTGCCAGTAGCGTAGGTCAGGGGGGAGGATACGAGCAGTACTTC
TRBV11-2,.,.,TRBJ2-7,CASSWGQGSYEQYF,TGTGCCAGCAGCTGGGGGCAGGGTTCCTACGAGCAGTACTTC
TRBV11-2,TRBD1,.,TRBJ1-6,CASSLTRTGGNNSPLHF,TGTGCCAGCAGCTTAACGAGGACAGGGGGCAATAATTCACCCCTCCACTTT